The TCR beta chain under discussion was sequenced for a study of cytomegalovirus exposure and HLA in healthy donors. On this clone: Its antigen is unidentified.

Here immunoSEQ multiplex PCR was the method, and the copy in TCRdb shows in-frame clones only, minus some. The table records some 240,000 clones, roughly 83% of them present only once. General study results and limits: Researchers reported that three CMV-associated chains were confirmed in vitro as CMV antigen-specific.

V lost 3 bases and J 0 bases, leaving 9 bases between the germline ends. The CDR3 is 15 amino acids. From germline, CDR1 is SGHRS and CDR2 YFSETQ. This TCR was sampled from a young woman in good health and CMV-seronegative. Material: PBMCs. This chain connects TRBV5-1 to TRBJ2-2, with D tentatively TRBD1 (6 bases). The CDR3 protein is CASSSGHTNTGELFF. CDR3 DNA sequence: TGCGCCAGCAGCTCGGGACATACGAACACCGGGGAGCTGTTTTTT.